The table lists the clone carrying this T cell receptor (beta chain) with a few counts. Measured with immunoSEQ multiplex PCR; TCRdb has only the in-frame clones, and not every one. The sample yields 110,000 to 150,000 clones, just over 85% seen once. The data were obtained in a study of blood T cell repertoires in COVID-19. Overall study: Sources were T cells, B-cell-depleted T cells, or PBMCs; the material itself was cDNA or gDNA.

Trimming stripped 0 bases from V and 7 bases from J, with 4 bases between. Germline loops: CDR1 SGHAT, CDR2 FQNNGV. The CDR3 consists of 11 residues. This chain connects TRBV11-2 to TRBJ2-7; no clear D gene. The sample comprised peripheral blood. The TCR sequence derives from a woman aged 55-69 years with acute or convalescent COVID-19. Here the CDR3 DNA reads TGTGCCAGCAGCTTAGAGAGTGAGCAGTACTTC. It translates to CASSLESEQYF.